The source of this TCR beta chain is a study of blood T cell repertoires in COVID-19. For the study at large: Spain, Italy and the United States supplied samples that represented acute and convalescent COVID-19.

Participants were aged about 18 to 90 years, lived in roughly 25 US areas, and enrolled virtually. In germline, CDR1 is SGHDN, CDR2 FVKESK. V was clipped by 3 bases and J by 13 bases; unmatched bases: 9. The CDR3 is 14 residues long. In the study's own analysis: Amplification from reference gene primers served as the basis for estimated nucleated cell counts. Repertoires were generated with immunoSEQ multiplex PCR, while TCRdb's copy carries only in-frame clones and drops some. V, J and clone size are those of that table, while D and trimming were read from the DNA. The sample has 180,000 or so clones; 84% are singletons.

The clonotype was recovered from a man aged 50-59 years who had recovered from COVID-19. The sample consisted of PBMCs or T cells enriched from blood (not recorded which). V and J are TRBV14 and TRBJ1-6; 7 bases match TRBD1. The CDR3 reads CASSQLGTALPLHF. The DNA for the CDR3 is TGTGCCAGCAGCCAGCTCGGGACAGCGCTCCCCCTCCACTTT.